One sample yielded the 17 T cell receptor beta chains listed below, sequenced in a study of blood T cell repertoires in COVID-19 (TCRdb year 2020). Receptors were amplified or captured by the immunoSEQ multiplex PCR assay. This is the immuneACCESS table as TCRdb keeps it, with only in-frame sequences that have V and J called. A part of the clones is gone; compared with another copy, unresolved V genes explain less than half, and the rest is unexplained. The sample profile shows roughly 120,000 clones; more than 60% of them were found once. The ten largest account for approximately 5.6% of the sample. The sequencing input was peripheral blood. These receptors were obtained from a man between 70 and 80 years old with acute or convalescent COVID-19.

This chain joins TRBV13 and TRBJ2-7; 10 nucleotides agree with TRBD1. This CDR3 spans 14 amino acids. Per the germline V gene, CDR1 is PRHDT and CDR2 is FYEKMQ (reference sequence). Unmatched junction bases numbered 4, after V lost 5 bases and J lost 3 bases. As DNA, the CDR3 is TGTGCCAGCAGCGGCCGGACAGGGGGCTACGAGCAGTACTTC. It specifies CASSGRTGGYEQYF. Full variable domain (outside the CDR3, taken from reference TRBV13 and TRBJ2-7): AAGVIQSPRHLIKEKRETATLKCYPIPRHDTVYWYQQGPGQDPQFLISFYEKMQSDKGSIPDRFSAQQFSDYHSELNMSSLELGDSALYFCASSGRTGGYEQYFGPGTRLTVT.

The CDR3 loop reads CASSLGVRTGYNEQFF. The CDR3 DNA is TGTGCCAGCAGCTTAGGAGTTAGGACAGGTTACAATGAGCAGTTCTTC. The chain is built from TRBV7-2 and TRBJ2-1; 7 positions agree with TRBD1. CDR1 and CDR2 (germline): SGHTA, FQGNSA. CDR3 length equals 16 residues. Trimming cost V 1 base and J 4 bases; bases outside gene matches: 7.

This chain links TRBV29-1 with TRBJ2-7, with D perhaps matching TRBD1 (7 bases). Germline V CDR1 and CDR2: SQVTM, ANQGSEA. The CDR3 has 16 amino acids. V lost 0 bases and J 1 base, leaving 16 bases between the germline ends. CDR3 nucleotide sequence: TGCAGCGTTGAAGAGGTAAATTCAGGGGGGTCCTACGAGCAGTACTTC. This encodes CSVEEVNSGGSYEQYF.

V and J are TRBV15 and TRBJ2-3; a possible D gene is TRBD2 (7 bases). V was clipped by 0 bases and J by 1 base, with 14 bases between them. There are 17 residues in the CDR3. Germline V CDR1 and CDR2: LNHNV, YYDKDF (reference sequence). CDR3 loop: CATSRDSGGLGTDTQYF. CDR3 DNA sequence: TGTGCCACCAGCAGAGACTCCGGGGGGCTCGGCACAGATACGCAGTATTTT.

This chain connects TRBV11-2 to TRBJ1-1; perhaps TRBD1 as D (5 bases). The CDR3 contains 16 residues. Germline CDR1 is SGHAT and CDR2 is FQNNGV. V was pared by 0 bases and J by 0 bases, with 11 bases between. CDR3 sequence reads: CASSLDRQGLNTEAFF. As DNA, the CDR3 is TGTGCCAGCAGCTTAGATCGGCAGGGATTGAACACTGAAGCTTTCTTT.

The chain has TRBV6-5 and TRBJ2-1, with TRBD1 matching 9 bases. This CDR3 contains 14 residues. Germline V gives CDR1 MNHEY, CDR2 SVGAGI. V shed 6 bases, J shed 9 bases, and the junction held 9 bases outside the gene matches. CDR3 DNA sequence: TGTGCCAGCAGACCGGGACAGGGCCTCGGTGAGCAGTTCTTC. It codes for CASRPGQGLGEQFF.

The rearrangement joins TRBV15 to TRBJ2-7; D is perhaps TRBD2 (5 bases). The V end lost 0 bases, the J end lost 2 bases, and 11 bases lay between the germline ends. Germline CDR1 reads LNHNV; CDR2 reads YYDKDF (reference sequence). There are 15 residues in the CDR3. The CDR3 sequence is CATSRERATTYEQYF. As DNA, the CDR3 is TGTGCCACCAGCAGAGAGAGGGCTACGACCTACGAGCAGTACTTC.

This clone was recorded a few times. The V and J genes are TRBV3-1 (or the pseudogene TRBV3-2) and TRBJ2-5; 9 bases are a match to TRBD2. Germline V gene lookup returns CDR1 LGHDT and CDR2 YNNKEL (reference sequence). The CDR3 covers 16 residues. Losses at the gene ends were 1 base for V and 1 base for J; bases not matched to a gene: 4. CDR3 amino acids: CASSQGIAGAQETQYF. CDR3 in DNA: TGTGCCAGCAGCCAAGGAATAGCGGGAGCCCAAGAGACCCAGTACTTC.

The chain carries TRBV27 and TRBJ2-2; D is perhaps TRBD1 (5 bases). V lost 0 bases and J lost 4, with 6 bases in between. Germline V gene data show CDR1 as MNHEY and CDR2 as SMNVEV (reference sequence). The CDR3 consists of 14 residues. The CDR3 bases are TGTGCCAGCAGTTTATCGGGGCGCACCGGGGAGCTGTTTTTT. Translating gives CASSLSGRTGELFF.

CDR3 nucleotide sequence: TGTGCCAGCAGCTACAAAGCGGGGGGGAGTGCAGATACGCAGTATTTT. Translating it yields CASSYKAGGSADTQYF. This chain links TRBV2 with TRBJ2-3; the match to TRBD2 covers 10 bases. J was trimmed by 4 bases and V by 6 bases; bases with no gene match: 10. CDR3 length equals 16 residues. Per germline, CDR1 SNHLY and CDR2 FYNNEI.

V gene TRBV12-5 combines with J gene TRBJ1-1; no clear D gene. V lost 2 bases and J 5 bases, leaving 12 bases between the germline ends. This CDR3 contains 14 residues. Germline CDR1 LGHNT, CDR2 FRNRAP. CDR3 amino acids: CASGLSPGNTEAFF. The CDR3 DNA sequence: TGTGCTAGTGGTTTGTCCCCAGGTAATACTGAAGCTTTCTTT.

The chain is built from TRBV27 and TRBJ2-1; D is undetermined. The CDR3 runs to 15 residues. CDR1 MNHEY and CDR2 SMNVEV come from the germline V gene (reference sequence). Trimming removed 7 bases from V and 0 bases from J, with 13 bases in between. CDR3 amino acids: CASTLTASSYNEQFF. The CDR3 bases are TGTGCCAGCACCCTCACAGCCAGCTCCTACAATGAGCAGTTCTTC.

The J gene is TRBJ2-7, the V gene TRBV6-5; TRBD2 matches at 7 bases. Germline CDR1 MNHEY, CDR2 SVGAGI. The CDR3 contains 15 residues. V lost 6 bases to trimming and J lost 3 bases; unmatched junction nucleotides: 11. The CDR3 sequence: CASRPAGVAGYEQYF. CDR3 nucleotides: TGTGCCAGCAGGCCCGCGGGGGTGGCGGGCTACGAGCAGTACTTC.

CDR3 DNA: TGTGCCAGCAGCTTAGTGCGGGGTCCGGAGACCCAGTACTTC. Encoded protein: CASSLVRGPETQYF. V and J are TRBV11-2 and TRBJ2-5, with a tentative D call TRBD2 (6 bases). CDR3 length: 14 amino acids. Per germline, CDR1 SGHAT and CDR2 FQNNGV. V lost 1 base and J lost 5, with 11 bases in between. The full variable domain, completed using reference TRBV11-2 and TRBJ2-5, is EAGVAQSPRYKIIEKRQSVAFWCNPISGHATLYWYQQILGQGPKLLIQFQNNGVVDDSQLPKDRFSAERLKGVDSTLKIQPAKLEDSAVYLCASSLVRGPETQYFGPGTRLLVL.

This clone was counted a single time. J is TRBJ2-2 and V is TRBV2, with 12 positions matching TRBD2. The CDR3 length is 19 residues. V lost 1 base and J lost 5; bases outside the gene matches: 11. Per germline, CDR1 SNHLY and CDR2 FYNNEI. The CDR3 DNA sequence: TGTGCCAGCAGTGAAGGACTAGCGGGGGCCTCGGTGGGAACCGGGGAGCTGTTTTTT. This gives the protein CASSEGLAGASVGTGELFF.

The chain carries TRBV11-3 and TRBJ2-3, with a weak D call TRBD2 (7 bases). Trimming shortened V by 5 bases and J by 0 bases, and 12 bases separated the two germline ends. Germline lookup yields CDR1 SGHNT and CDR2 YENEEA. The CDR3 sequence is 15 residues long. CDR3 in amino acids: CASSPGGISTDTQYF. The CDR3 coding sequence is TGTGCCAGCAGCCCGGGGGGCATAAGCACAGATACGCAGTATTTT. Drawing the rest from reference TRBV11-3 and TRBJ2-3, the complete variable domain is EAGVVQSPRYKIIEKKQPVAFWCNPISGHNTLYWYLQNLGQGPELLIRYENEEAVDDSQLPKDRFSAERLKGVDSTLKIQPAELGDSAVYLCASSPGGISTDTQYFGPGTRLTVL.

This chain connects TRBV2 to TRBJ1-1; a weak D match, TRBD1 (6 bases). Deletions cut 3 bases from V and 1 base from J, with 6 bases between. This CDR3 region has 13 residues. Germline lookup yields CDR1 SNHLY and CDR2 FYNNEI. The CDR3 is CASSDRGNTEAFF. CDR3 bases: TGTGCCAGCAGTGACAGGGGGAACACTGAAGCTTTCTTT.